A selection of T cell receptor beta chains follows, all from one sample in a study of T cells in localized non-small cell lung cancer. Only in-frame clones appear in the TCRdb table, and some are missing; sequencing was by immunoSEQ multiplex PCR. The data show about 57,000 clones, approximately 91% seen once. Sequenced material: peripheral blood, taken before any cancer treatment. The receptors derive from a man aged 40 to 70 with stage I lung adenocarcinoma. CDR3s leave out the opening cysteine and the closing phenylalanine or tryptophan.

>TRBV5-8
ASSLFSGSSSSYNEQF
>TRBV7-8
ASRGFPYEQY
>TRBV10-3
AISEGHLSSYNEQF
>TRBV6-4
ASPWETQY
>TRBV5-6
ASSLVSGPTGELF
>TRBV7-3
ASSLTLNTEAF
>TRBV19
ASSPDITALSYT
>TRBV7-8
ASSLASGISNTEAF
>TRBV10-3
AISESGGSEAF
>TRBV28
ASSFSGSVGTQY
>TRBV27
ASKTSGRGNEQF
>TRBV23-1
ASSQQSQSRNTGELF
>TRBV10-3
AISESLVGNYGYT
>TRBV5-5
ASSLGTGNYGYT
>TRBV5-4
ASSLSEAGNEQF
>TRBV5-4
ASSLDQVAF
>TRBV19
ASSMAGRPGEQPQH
>TRBV7-9
ASSLAKADRSTDTQY
>TRBV7-2
ASSLNGASNRQF
>TRBV27
ASSYQWNTEAF
>TRBV29-1
SVGGDRGYEQY
>TRBV5-1
ASKREVQETQY
>TRBV6-1
ASSPQGRNEQF
>TRBV14
ASSPQGGVEAF
>TRBV28
ASSYTTGNRGETQY
>TRBV7-2
ASSSPPTPEQF
>TRBV5-1
ASRKREGGYEQF
>TRBV23-1
ASSQSHRGGDQPQH
>TRBV25-1
ASSDNPTQETQY
>TRBV21-1
ASSKGGFRAGGSYEQY
>TRBV27
ASSFGTYETQY
>TRBV7-6
ASSLAQGGSGNTIY
>TRBV29-1
SVERENYEQY
>TRBV6-1
ASTAPGTDTQY
>TRBV7-6
ASSSGTASYEQY
>TRBV6-1
ASRDYIYNEQF
>TRBV6-5
ASRRTGRNQPQH
>TRBV6-6
ASSYEGQARTGELF
>TRBV4-3
ARRGGYDGKNIQY
>TRBV10-2
AITPLSGNSYNEQF
>TRBV5-1
ASSGDRAMNTGELF
>TRBV15
AIQRADFPNEQF
>TRBV20-1
SASYGAEAF
>TRBV7-2
ASKKRTGGVSGELF
>TRBV10-1
ASNTSGSTDTQY
>TRBV10-3
AISESNTGGLDTQY
>TRBV4-2
ASSQVGTRESDTQY
>TRBV7-8
ASSLGGGSSSYEQY